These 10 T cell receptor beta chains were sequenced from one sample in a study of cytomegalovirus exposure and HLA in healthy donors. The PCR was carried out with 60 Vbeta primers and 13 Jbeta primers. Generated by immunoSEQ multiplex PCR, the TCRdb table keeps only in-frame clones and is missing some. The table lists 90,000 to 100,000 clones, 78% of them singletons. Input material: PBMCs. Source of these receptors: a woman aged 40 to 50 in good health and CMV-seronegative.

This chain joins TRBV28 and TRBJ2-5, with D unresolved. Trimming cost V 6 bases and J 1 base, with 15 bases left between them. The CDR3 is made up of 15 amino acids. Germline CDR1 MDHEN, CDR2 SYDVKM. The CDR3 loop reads CASSIPLFAQETQYF. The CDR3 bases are TGTGCCAGCAGCATTCCTCTATTCGCCCAAGAGACCCAGTACTTC.

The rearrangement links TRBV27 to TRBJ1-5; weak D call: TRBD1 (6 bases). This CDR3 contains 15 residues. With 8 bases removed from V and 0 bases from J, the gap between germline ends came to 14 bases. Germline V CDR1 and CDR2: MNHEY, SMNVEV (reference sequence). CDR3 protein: CASGKGTNSNQPQHF. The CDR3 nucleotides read TGTGCCAGCGGCAAAGGGACAAATAGCAATCAGCCCCAGCATTTT.

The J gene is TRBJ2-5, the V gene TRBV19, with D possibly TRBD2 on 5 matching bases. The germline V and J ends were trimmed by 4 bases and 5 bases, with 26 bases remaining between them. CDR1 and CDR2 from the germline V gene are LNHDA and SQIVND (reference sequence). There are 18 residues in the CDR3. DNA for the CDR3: TGTGCCAGTAGTACTGTTCGGTTGAGGGCCGGCTCCGGGGAGACCCAGTACTTC. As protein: CASSTVRLRAGSGETQYF.

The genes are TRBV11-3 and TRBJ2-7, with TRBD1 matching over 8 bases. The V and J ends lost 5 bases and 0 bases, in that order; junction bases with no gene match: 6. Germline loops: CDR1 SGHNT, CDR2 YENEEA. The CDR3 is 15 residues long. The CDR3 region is CASSPAGQVSYEQYF. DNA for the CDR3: TGTGCCAGCAGCCCTGCGGGACAGGTCTCCTACGAGCAGTACTTC.

The CDR3 DNA follows: TGTGCCAGCAGTATCAGCGAGAACTATGGCTACACCTTC. This codes for CASSISENYGYTF. The V call is TRBV6-6, the J call TRBJ1-2; no firm D call. Germline V CDR1 and CDR2: MNHNY, SVGAGI (reference sequence). The CDR3 has 13 amino acids. V was shortened by 5 bases and J by 2 bases, with 9 bases between the two germline ends.

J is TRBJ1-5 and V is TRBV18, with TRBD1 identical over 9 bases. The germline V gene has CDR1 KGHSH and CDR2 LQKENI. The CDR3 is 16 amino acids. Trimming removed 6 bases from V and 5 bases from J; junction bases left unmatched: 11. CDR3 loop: CASSLSGTGQDQPQHF. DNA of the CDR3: TGTGCCAGCTCCCTATCGGGGACAGGGCAAGATCAGCCCCAGCATTTT.

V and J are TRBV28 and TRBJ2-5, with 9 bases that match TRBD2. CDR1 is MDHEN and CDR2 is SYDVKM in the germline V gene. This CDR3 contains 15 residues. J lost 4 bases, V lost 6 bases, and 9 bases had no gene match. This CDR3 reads CASRPASGKGETQYF. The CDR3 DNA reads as TGTGCCAGCAGGCCTGCTAGCGGGAAGGGAGAGACCCAGTACTTC.

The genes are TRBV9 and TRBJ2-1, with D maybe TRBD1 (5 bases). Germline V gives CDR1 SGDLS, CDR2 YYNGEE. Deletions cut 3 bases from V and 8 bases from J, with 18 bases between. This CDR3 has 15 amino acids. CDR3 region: CASSAPLPAGYEQFF. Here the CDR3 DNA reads TGTGCCAGCAGCGCTCCCCTACCCGCAGGGTATGAGCAGTTCTTC.

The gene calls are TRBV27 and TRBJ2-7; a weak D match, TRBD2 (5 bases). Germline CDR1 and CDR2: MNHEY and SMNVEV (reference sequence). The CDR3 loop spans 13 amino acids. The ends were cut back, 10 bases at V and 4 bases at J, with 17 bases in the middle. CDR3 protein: CATADSVSYEQYF. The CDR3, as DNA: TGTGCCACCGCGGACTCGGTTTCTTACGAGCAGTACTTC.

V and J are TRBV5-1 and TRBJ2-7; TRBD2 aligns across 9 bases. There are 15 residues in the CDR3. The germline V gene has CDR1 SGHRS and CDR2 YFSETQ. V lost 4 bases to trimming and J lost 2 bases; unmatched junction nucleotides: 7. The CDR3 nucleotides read TGCGCCAGCAGCCCACGACTAGCGGCCGCCTACGAGCAGTACTTC. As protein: CASSPRLAAAYEQYF.